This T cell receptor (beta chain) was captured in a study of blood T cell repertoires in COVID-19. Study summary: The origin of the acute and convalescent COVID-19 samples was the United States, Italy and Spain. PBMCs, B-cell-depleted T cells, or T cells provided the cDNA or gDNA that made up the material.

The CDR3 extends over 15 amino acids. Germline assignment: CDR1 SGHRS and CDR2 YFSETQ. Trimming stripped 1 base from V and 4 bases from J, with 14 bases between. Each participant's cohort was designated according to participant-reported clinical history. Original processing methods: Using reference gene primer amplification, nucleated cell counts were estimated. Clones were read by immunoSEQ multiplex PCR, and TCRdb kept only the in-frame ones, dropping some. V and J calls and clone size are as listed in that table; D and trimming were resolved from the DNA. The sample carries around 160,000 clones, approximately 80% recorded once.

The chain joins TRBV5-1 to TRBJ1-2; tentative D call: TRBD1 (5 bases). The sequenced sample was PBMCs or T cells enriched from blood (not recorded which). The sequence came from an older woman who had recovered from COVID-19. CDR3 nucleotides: TGCGCCAGCAGCTTGACGGGCCAGGGTGGCTATGGCTACACCTTC. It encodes CASSLTGQGGYGYTF.